One sample yielded the 21 T cell receptor beta chains listed below, sequenced in a study of T cell repertoires in cytomegalovirus infection. TCRdb reprocessed the reads with MiXCR, giving one entry per CDR3 protein. The sample includes roughly 310,000 distinct CDR3 sequences, 15% to 20% of them seen just once. The sample was PBMCs. Receptors originate from a human donor in good health (CMV status not recorded). Some clones in this sample may be carry-over from other donors' samples.

This clonotype was observed many times. J is TRBJ2-7 and V is TRBV10-2; 8 bases are a match to TRBD2. After removal of 4 bases from V and 4 bases from J, the junction contained 9 bases not matched to a gene. The CDR3 is 15 amino acids. Germline V lookup: CDR1 WSHSY, CDR2 SAAADI. CDR3 sequence: CASSGPERGTYEQYF. The CDR3 DNA is TGCGCCAGCAGTGGCCCGGAGCGGGGGACTTACGAGCAGTACTTC.

CDR3 sequence: CATRGNTGELFF. The CDR3 region has the DNA TGTGCCACCAGAGGGAACACCGGGGAGCTGTTTTTT. The gene calls are TRBV2 and TRBJ2-2; D remains ambiguous. The CDR3 totals 12 residues. In germline, CDR1 is SNHLY, CDR2 FYNNEI. Trimming cost V 10 bases and J 1 base, with 7 bases left between them.

This clonotype was found a few times. The V gene is TRBV4-1, the J gene TRBJ2-4; D not certain. CDR3 size: 15 residues. The germline gives CDR1 MGHRA, CDR2 YSYEKL. V gave up 3 bases and J gave up 4 bases, with 13 bases separating them. The CDR3 region is CASSQEGMGKNIQYF. The CDR3 DNA sequence: TGCGCCAGCAGCCAGGAAGGGATGGGGAAAAACATTCAGTACTTC.

This chain uses TRBV20-1 with TRBJ2-2; D ambiguous. The length of the CDR3 is 15 residues. The V end lost 1 base, the J end lost 4 bases, and 13 bases lay between the germline ends. Germline-derived CDR1 and CDR2 are DFQATT and SNEGSKA (reference sequence). The DNA for the CDR3 is TGCAGTGCTAGAGCGGGCTCGACGACCACCGGGGAGCTGTTTTTT. It is translated as CSARAGSTTTGELFF.

J is TRBJ1-2 and V is TRBV14, with D maybe TRBD1 (5 bases). Trimming removed 3 bases at V and 8 bases at J, with 19 bases between. Per germline, CDR1 SGHDN and CDR2 FVKESK. CDR3 length: 15 amino acids. As DNA, the CDR3 is TGTGCCAGCAGCCAGGCCGGGACCGCCGCGAGGGGCTACACCTTC. Its protein is CASSQAGTAARGYTF.

This clonotype showed up just once. The chain joins TRBV6-5 to TRBJ2-3; possibly TRBD2 for D (5 bases). The germline V and J ends were trimmed by 8 bases and 2 bases, with 14 bases remaining between them. Germline CDR1 MNHEY, CDR2 SVGAGI. The CDR3 is 14 amino acids. CDR3 amino acids: CASGRTEVTDTQYF. The CDR3 nucleotides are TGTGCCAGCGGACGGACGGAGGTCACAGATACGCAGTATTTT.

Points on this clonotype: This clone may be a read error of a much larger clone one base away. The J gene is TRBJ1-1, the V gene TRBV10-3; no clear D gene. Trimming stripped 8 bases from V and 0 bases from J, with 10 bases between. The germline V gene encodes CDR1 ENHRY and CDR2 SYGVKD. CDR3 length equals 13 residues. This CDR3 reads CAIVEVLNTEAFF. For the CDR3, the DNA is TGTGCCATCGTGGAGGTCCTGAACACTGAAGCTTTCTTT.

This clonotype occurred many times. The chain employs TRBV7-2 and TRBJ1-5; 7 bases fit TRBD1. This CDR3 contains 14 residues. Germline V gives CDR1 SGHTA, CDR2 FQGNSA. The J segment lost 4 bases and the V segment lost 4 bases, leaving 4 bases of the junction unmatched. CDR3 sequence reads: CASSSQGVNQPQHF. CDR3 sequence (DNA): TGTGCCAGCAGCTCCCAGGGGGTGAATCAGCCCCAGCATTTT.

The rearrangement joins TRBV29-1 to TRBJ1-5; 8 nucleotides line up with TRBD1. CDR1 is SQVTM, CDR2 ANQGSEA, per germline. The CDR3 is 12 amino acids. The junction had 8 bases not matched to a gene; V was cut back by 7 bases and J by 9 bases. CDR3 bases: TGCAGCGGGGGGGACAGGCACACGCCCCAGCATTTT. Translating gives CSGGDRHTPQHF.

This clonotype was detected many times. This rearrangement joins TRBV19 to TRBJ1-5, with D perhaps matching TRBD1 (5 bases). V dropped 5 bases and J dropped 4 bases, with 18 bases sitting between them. Germline V CDR1 and CDR2: LNHDA, SQIVND (reference sequence). The CDR3 runs 16 residues. CDR3 amino acids: CASSGTPGPNNQPQHF. The CDR3 DNA sequence: TGTGCCAGTAGTGGGACCCCGGGGCCTAATAATCAGCCCCAGCATTTT.

This chain links TRBV6-5 with TRBJ2-3; TRBD2 is a possible D gene (7 bases). The CDR3 sequence is 16 residues long. V lost 0 bases and J lost 4, with 14 bases in between. Germline CDR1 is MNHEY and CDR2 is SVGAGI. Written as DNA, the CDR3 is TGTGCCAGCAGTTACTCGATTTGGGGGGGCGCAGATACGCAGTATTTT. Its translation is CASSYSIWGGADTQYF.

This clonotype was seen ten or more times. The chain links TRBV7-2 to TRBJ2-3; 11 bases agree with TRBD2. Trimming removed 5 bases from V and 4 bases from J; junction bases left unmatched: 8. The CDR3 is 16 amino acids. Germline CDR1 and CDR2: SGHTA and FQGNSA. CDR3 sequence (DNA): TGTGCCAGCAGCCGCATAGCGGGGGGGCACGCAGATACGCAGTATTTT. Translation gives CASSRIAGGHADTQYF.

This chain connects TRBV7-9 to TRBJ2-7, with 10 bases matching TRBD1. The germline CDR1 and CDR2 sequences are SEHNR and FQNEAQ (reference sequence). After removal of 5 bases from V and 2 bases from J, the junction contained 9 bases not matched to a gene. The CDR3 spans 16 residues. The CDR3, as DNA: TGTGCCAGCAGCAACCCGGACAGGGGGTTTACCTACGAGCAGTACTTC. Its protein is CASSNPDRGFTYEQYF. Variable domain in full (rest from reference TRBV7-9 and TRBJ2-7): DTGVSQNPRHKITKRGQNVTFRCDPISEHNRLYWYRQTLGQGPEFLTYFQNEAQLEKSRLLSDRFSAERPKGSFSTLEIQRTEQGDSAMYLCASSNPDRGFTYEQYFGPGTRLTVT.

This clonotype was recorded a few times. The rearrangement joins TRBV28 to TRBJ2-7, with TRBD2 as a possible D gene (6 bases). Trimming left V 3 bases short and J 6 bases short, with 18 bases between. This CDR3 is 15 amino acids long. CDR1 is MDHEN, CDR2 SYDVKM, per germline. CDR3 DNA: TGTGCCAGCAGTTTGCAGGGACTGGGGTCCATCGAGCAGTACTTC. Amino acid sequence: CASSLQGLGSIEQYF.

This clonotype was seen many times. The chain joins TRBV7-8 to TRBJ1-1; D unclear. CDR3 length: 14 residues. V dropped 1 base and J dropped 4 bases, with 10 bases sitting between them. Germline V gives CDR1 SGHVS, CDR2 FQNEAQ. CDR3 sequence: CASSLVQAGTEAFF. The DNA of the CDR3 is TGTGCCAGCAGCTTAGTGCAGGCGGGCACTGAAGCTTTCTTT.

The sample holds many counts of this clonotype. The V gene is TRBV7-2, the J gene TRBJ1-1; 9 bases line up with TRBD1. The CDR3 totals 16 residues. The germline V gene has CDR1 SGHTA and CDR2 FQGNSA. Unmatched junction bases numbered 9, after V lost 2 bases and J lost 5 bases. CDR3 protein: CASSLPIGQGRTEAFF. The CDR3 DNA sequence: TGTGCCAGCAGCTTACCGATCGGACAGGGGAGGACTGAAGCTTTCTTT.

This clonotype was recorded many times. This chain joins TRBV19 and TRBJ2-1, with TRBD2 matching 11 bases. Germline assignment: CDR1 LNHDA and CDR2 SQIVND (reference sequence). V lost 5 bases to trimming and J lost 1 base; unmatched junction nucleotides: 4. The CDR3 loop spans 16 amino acids. Written as DNA, the CDR3 is TGTGCCAGTAGTCCCACTAGCGGGGGTTCCTACAATGAGCAGTTCTTC. Its protein product is CASSPTSGGSYNEQFF.

Many counts were recorded for this clonotype. The chain uses TRBV7-6 and TRBJ2-7; TRBD1 is a possible D gene (6 bases). V lost 1 base, J lost 2 bases, and 9 bases lay in between. The CDR3 totals 14 residues. Germline CDR1 is SGHVS and CDR2 is FNYEAQ. The CDR3 coding sequence is TGTGCCAGCAGCTTAGTAGGACAGACCTACGAGCAGTACTTC. Translating gives CASSLVGQTYEQYF. The full variable domain, its missing parts supplied by reference TRBV7-6 and TRBJ2-7, is GAGVSQSPRYKVTKRGQDVALRCDPISGHVSLYWYRQALGQGPEFLTYFNYEAQQDKSGLPNDRFSAERPEGSISTLTIQRTEQRDSAMYRCASSLVGQTYEQYFGPGTRLTVT.

This clonotype was observed a few times. J is TRBJ1-6 and V is TRBV20-1, with 7 bases matching TRBD1. Germline V lookup: CDR1 DFQATT, CDR2 SNEGSKA (reference sequence). The length of the CDR3 is 17 residues. The trim removed 1 base at V and 0 bases at J, leaving 6 bases unmatched. CDR3 in DNA: TGCAGTGCTAGAGTAGGGGGCACGAGCTCCTATAATTCACCCCTCCACTTT. Its translation is CSARVGGTSSYNSPLHF.

This clonotype was seen many times. This rearrangement joins TRBV7-9 to TRBJ1-5; D is unresolved. V lost 5 bases and J 5 bases, leaving 10 bases between the germline ends. The CDR3 runs 13 residues. Germline V lookup: CDR1 SEHNR, CDR2 FQNEAQ (reference sequence). In nucleotides, the CDR3 is TGTGCCAGCAGCCAGGACGGGGATCAGCCCCAGCATTTT. Its protein is CASSQDGDQPQHF. Together with reference TRBV7-9 and TRBJ1-5, the CDR3 gives the full variable domain: DTGVSQNPRHKITKRGQNVTFRCDPISEHNRLYWYRQTLGQGPEFLTYFQNEAQLEKSRLLSDRFSAERPKGSFSTLEIQRTEQGDSAMYLCASSQDGDQPQHFGDGTRLSIL.

This clonotype came up a few times. The rearrangement links TRBV4-2 to TRBJ1-2; D gene uncertain. Trimming took 0 bases from V and 2 from J, leaving 10 bases between them. CDR3 length: 15 amino acids. CDR1 and CDR2 (germline): LGHNA, YNFKEQ. In nucleotides, the CDR3 is TGTGCCAGCAGCCAAGAGCTGGGGTTAAACTATGGCTACACCTTC. It yields the protein CASSQELGLNYGYTF.